This T cell receptor beta chain was retrieved from a study of T cell repertoires in cytomegalovirus infection. Study as a whole: Through public TCR beta signatures, both CMV infection and matching HLA type were indicated.

TCRdb processed the reads anew with MiXCR; each CDR3 protein has one entry. The sample includes 700,000 to 850,000 distinct CDR3 sequences, approximately 29% of them seen just once. Germline V gene sequence: CDR1 MGHRA, CDR2 YSYEKL. Trimming removed 3 bases from V and 1 base from J, with 18 bases in between. The CDR3 is 17 residues long. Concerning this clonotype: Its specificity is not known.

The sequence came from a human donor in good health (CMV status not recorded). Some clones in this sample may be carry-over from other donors' samples. This specimen consisted of cultured CD8+ T cells from PBMCs, obtained from culture after CMV antigen stimulation. The J gene is TRBJ1-1, the V gene TRBV4-1; D call uncertain. The CDR3 nucleotides are TGCGCCAGCAGCCATAAAGACATGAGAACCTCGAACACTGAAGCTTTCTTT. This sequence encodes CASSHKDMRTSNTEAFF.